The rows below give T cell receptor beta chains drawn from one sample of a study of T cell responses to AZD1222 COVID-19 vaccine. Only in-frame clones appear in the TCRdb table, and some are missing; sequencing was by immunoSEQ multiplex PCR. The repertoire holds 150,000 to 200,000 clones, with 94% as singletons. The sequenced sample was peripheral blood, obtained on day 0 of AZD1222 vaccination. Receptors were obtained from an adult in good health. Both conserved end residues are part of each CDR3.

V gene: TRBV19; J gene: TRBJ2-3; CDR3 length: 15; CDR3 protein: CASSISEGPPDTQYF
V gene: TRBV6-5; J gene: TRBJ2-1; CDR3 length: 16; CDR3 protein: CASSFLTSGSIREQFF
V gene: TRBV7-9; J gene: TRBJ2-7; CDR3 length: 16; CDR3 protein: CASSLGGAGQGSEQYF
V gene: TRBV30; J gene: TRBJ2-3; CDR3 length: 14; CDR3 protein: CAWSPGQGADTQYF
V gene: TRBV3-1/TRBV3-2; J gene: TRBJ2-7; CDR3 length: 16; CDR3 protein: CASSQGTPGLVYEQYF
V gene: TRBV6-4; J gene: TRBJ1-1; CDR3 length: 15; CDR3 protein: CASSDSRSGKTEAFF
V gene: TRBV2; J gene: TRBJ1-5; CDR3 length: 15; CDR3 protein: CASRGQGFSNQPQHF
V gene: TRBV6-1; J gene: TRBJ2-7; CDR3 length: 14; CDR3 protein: CASSERQLPTKQYF
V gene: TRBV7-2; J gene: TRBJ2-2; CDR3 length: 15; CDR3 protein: CASSEGQTNTGELFF
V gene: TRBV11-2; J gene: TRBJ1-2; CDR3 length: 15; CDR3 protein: CASSSLRQKDYGYTF
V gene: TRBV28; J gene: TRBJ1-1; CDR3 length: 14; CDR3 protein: CATTVRGVNTEAFF
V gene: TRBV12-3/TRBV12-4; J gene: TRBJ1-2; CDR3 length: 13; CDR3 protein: CASTSGSNYGYTF
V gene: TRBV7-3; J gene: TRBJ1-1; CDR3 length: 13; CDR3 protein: CASSLTRETEAFF
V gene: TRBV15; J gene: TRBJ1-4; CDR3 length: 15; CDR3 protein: CATSRQQGAGEKLFF
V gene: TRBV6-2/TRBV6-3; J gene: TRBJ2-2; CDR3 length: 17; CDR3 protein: CASSYSGGSGTTGELFF
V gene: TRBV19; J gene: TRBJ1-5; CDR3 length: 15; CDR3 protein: CASNQGAYGNQPQHF
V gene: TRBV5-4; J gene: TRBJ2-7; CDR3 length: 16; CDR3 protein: CASSAGVYTNLYEQYF
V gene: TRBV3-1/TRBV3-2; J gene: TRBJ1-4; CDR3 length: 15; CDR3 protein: CASSQDRQGYEKLFF
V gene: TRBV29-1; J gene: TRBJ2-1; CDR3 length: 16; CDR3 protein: CSVDDPSGSRYNEQFF
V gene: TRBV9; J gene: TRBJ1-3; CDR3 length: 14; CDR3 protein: CASSLRDSRNTIYF
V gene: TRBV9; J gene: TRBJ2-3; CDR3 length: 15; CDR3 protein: CASSVDGRLTDTQYF
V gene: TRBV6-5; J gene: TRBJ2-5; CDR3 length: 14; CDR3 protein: CASSYSSRGETQYF
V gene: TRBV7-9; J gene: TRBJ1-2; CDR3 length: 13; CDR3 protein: CASSPTDSYGYTF
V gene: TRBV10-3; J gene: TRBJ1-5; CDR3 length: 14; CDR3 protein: CAISEGISNQPQHF
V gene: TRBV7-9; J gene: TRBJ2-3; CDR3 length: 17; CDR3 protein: CASSLVGLAESTDTQYF
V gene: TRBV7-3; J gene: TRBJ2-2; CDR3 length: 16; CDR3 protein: CASSPRSGRWPGELFF
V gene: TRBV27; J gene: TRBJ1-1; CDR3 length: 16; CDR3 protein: CASSPRTGYMNTEAFF
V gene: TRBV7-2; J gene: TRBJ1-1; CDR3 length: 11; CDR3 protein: CASSLADEAFF
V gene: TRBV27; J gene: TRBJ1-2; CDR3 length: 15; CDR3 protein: CATYATGGADYGYTF
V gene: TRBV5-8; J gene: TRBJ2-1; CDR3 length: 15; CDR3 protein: CASSRTSGGYNEQFF